The clone carrying this T cell receptor beta chain was counted a few times. Its antigen is unknown. Germline CDR1 LNHNV, CDR2 YYDKDF (reference sequence). The CDR3 totals 14 residues. V lost 2 bases and J lost 9, with 14 bases in between. The entry originates in a study of cytomegalovirus exposure and HLA in healthy donors. The study, taken as a whole, reports: Later analysis demonstrated an association between a missense DCLRE1C variant and TCR beta V- and J-gene trimming. In a later analysis, most CMV-associated TCR beta chains appeared HLA-restricted.

Both 60 Vbeta primers and 13 Jbeta primers went into the PCR. Assay used: immunoSEQ multiplex PCR; TCRdb lists only in-frame clones, some missing. Of 140,000 or so clones in the sample, 61% were seen once. The chain carries TRBV15 and TRBJ1-3; the D gene is possibly TRBD1 (6 bases). This clonotype was sampled from a male donor in good health and CMV-seronegative. The sequencing input was PBMCs. Here the CDR3 DNA reads TGTGCCACCAGCAGAACCGGACAGTGGGGCACCATATATTTT. Amino acids: CATSRTGQWGTIYF.